The entry that follows covers one T cell receptor (beta chain) sequence. Profiling relied on immunoSEQ multiplex PCR, and the TCRdb table lists in-frame clones only, not all of them. The sample comprises approximately 250,000 clones, over 75% of which are singletons, and approximately 3.4% rests with the top ten. This sample was included in a study of blood T cell repertoires in COVID-19. The V gene's germline CDR1 is KGHSH and CDR2 LQKENI. V dropped 4 bases and J dropped 0; count of bases not matched to a gene: 5. This CDR3 has 15 amino acids. The TCR originated in a middle-aged woman who had been exposed to COVID-19. The material sequenced was PBMCs or T cells enriched from blood (not recorded which). V gene TRBV18 combines with J gene TRBJ1-1; 7 bases map to TRBD1. The CDR3, as DNA: TGTGCCAGCTCACAGGGACAGTCCGTGAACACTGAAGCTTTCTTT. This gives the protein CASSQGQSVNTEAFF. The whole variable domain, filled in from reference TRBV18 and TRBJ1-1, reads NAGVMQNPRHLVRRRGQEARLRCSPMKGHSHVYWYRQLPEEGLKFMVYLQKENIIDESGMPKERFSAEFPKEGPSILRIQQVVRGDSAAYFCASSQGQSVNTEAFFGQGTRLTVV.